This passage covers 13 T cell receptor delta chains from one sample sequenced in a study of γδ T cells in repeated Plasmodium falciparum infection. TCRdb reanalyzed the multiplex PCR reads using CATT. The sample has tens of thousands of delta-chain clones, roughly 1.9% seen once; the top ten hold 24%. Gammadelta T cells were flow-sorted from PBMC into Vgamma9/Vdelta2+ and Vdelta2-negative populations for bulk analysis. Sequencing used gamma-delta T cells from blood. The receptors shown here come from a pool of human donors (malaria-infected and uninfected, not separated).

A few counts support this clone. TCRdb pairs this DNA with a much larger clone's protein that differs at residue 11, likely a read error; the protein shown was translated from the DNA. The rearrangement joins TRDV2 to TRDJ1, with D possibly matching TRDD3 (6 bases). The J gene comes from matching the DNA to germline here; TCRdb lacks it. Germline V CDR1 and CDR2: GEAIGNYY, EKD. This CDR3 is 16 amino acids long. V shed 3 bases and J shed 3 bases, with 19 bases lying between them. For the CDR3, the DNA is TGTGCCTGTGACCCGGTACAGGGGGAATACGCCGATAAACTCATCTTT. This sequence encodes CACDPVQGEYADKLIF.

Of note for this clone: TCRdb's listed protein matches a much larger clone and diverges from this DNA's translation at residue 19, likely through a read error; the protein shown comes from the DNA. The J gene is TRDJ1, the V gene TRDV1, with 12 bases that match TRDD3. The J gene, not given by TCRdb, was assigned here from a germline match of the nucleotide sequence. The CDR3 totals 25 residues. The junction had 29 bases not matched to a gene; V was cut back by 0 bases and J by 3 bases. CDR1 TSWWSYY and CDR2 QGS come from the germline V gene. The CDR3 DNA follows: TGTGCTCTTGGGGAACTAAGCTACTTTTGGCGGTCTCCATATACTGGGGGATACACGGCCGATAAACTCATCTTT. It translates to CALGELSYFWRSPYTGGYTADKLIF.

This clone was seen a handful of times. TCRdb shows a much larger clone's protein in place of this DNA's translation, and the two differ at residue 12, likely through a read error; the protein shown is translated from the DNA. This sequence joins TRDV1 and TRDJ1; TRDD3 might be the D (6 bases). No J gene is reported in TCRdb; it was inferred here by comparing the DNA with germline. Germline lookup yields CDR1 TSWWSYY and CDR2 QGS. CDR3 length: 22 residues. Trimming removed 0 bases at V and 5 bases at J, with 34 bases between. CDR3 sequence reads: CALGELKAHLLSLGLLRDKLIF. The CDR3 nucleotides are TGTGCTCTTGGGGAACTAAAAGCCCATCTACTTAGTCTGGGGTTGTTAAGAGATAAACTCATCTTT.

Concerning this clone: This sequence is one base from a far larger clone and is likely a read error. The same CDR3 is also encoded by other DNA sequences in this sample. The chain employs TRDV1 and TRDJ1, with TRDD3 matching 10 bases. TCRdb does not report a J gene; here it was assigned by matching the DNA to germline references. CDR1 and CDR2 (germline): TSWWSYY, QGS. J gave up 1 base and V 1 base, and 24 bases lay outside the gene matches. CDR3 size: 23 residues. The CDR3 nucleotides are TGTGCTCTTGGGGAACAAGTTTTCCTTTCATTTCCACTGGGGGATCGTTGCACCGATAAACTCATCTTT. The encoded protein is CALGEQVFLSFPLGDRCTDKLIF.

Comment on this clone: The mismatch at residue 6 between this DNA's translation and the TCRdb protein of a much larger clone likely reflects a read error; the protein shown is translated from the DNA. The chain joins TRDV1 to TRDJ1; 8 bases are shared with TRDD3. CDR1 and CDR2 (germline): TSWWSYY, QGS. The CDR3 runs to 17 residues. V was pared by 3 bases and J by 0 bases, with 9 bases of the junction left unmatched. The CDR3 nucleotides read TGTGCTCTTGGGGACCTCCCACGCTGGGGGAACACCGATAAACTCATCTTT. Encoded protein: CALGDLPRWGNTDKLIF.

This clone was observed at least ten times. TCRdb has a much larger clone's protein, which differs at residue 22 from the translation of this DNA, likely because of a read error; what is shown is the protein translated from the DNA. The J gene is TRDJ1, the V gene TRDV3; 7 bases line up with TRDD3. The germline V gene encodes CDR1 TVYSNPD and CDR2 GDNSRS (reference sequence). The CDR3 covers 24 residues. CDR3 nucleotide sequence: TGTGCCTTTTACCACCACTTTTCAAGGGCACGACAGACGGGGGATGGATGGAACACCGATAAACCCATCTTT. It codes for CAFYHHFSRARQTGDGWNTDKPIF.

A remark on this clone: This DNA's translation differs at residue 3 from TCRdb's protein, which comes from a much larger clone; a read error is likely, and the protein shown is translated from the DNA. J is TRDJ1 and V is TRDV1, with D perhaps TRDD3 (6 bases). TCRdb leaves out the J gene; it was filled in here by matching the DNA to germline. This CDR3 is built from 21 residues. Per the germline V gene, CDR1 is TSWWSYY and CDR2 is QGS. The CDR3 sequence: CAFGRFLLGLGMPHQHIGLIF. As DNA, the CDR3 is TGTGCTTTTGGGAGGTTTCTCTTAGGGCTGGGGATGCCCCATCAGCATATCGGACTCATCTTT.

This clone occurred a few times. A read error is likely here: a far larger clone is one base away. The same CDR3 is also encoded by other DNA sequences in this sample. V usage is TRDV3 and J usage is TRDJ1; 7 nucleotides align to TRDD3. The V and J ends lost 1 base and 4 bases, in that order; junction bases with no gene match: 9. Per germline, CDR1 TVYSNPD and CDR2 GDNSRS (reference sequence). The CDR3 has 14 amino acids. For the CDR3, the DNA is TGTGCCTTTAAAGAACCTGGGGGCTACGATAAACTCATCTTT. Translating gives CAFKEPGGYDKLIF.

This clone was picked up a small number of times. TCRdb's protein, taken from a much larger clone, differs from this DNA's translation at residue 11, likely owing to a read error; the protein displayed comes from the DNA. CDR3 coding DNA: TGTGCCTCCCTCAGTACTGGGGGACAGACGGGGAAAGTGGGGGTGAGATACACCGATAAACTCATCTTT. Amino acid sequence: CASLSTGGQTGKVGVRYTDKLIF. This chain uses TRDV3 with TRDJ1; TRDD3 matches at 9 bases. The J gene was missing in TCRdb and was found by matching the end of the DNA to germline. The V and J ends lost 4 bases and 0 bases, in that order; junction bases with no gene match: 33. The CDR3 spans 23 residues. Looked up from germline, CDR1 is TVYSNPD and CDR2 is GDNSRS (reference sequence).

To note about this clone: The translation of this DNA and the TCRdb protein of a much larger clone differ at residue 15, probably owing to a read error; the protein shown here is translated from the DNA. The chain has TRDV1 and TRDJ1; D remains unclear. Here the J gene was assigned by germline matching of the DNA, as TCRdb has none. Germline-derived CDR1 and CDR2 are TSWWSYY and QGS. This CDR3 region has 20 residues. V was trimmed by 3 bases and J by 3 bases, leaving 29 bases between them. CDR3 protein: CALGDSGHFASGWYADKLIF. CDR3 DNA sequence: TGTGCTCTTGGGGATTCGGGACACTTCGCGTCCGGGTGGTACGCCGATAAACTCATCTTT.

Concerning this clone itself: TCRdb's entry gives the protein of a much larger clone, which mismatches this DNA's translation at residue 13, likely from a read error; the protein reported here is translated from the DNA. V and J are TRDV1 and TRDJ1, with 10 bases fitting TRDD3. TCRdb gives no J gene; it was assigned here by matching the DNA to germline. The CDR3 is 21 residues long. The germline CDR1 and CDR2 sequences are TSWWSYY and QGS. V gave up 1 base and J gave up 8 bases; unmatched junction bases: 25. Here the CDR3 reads CALGEHTPSLPTGDTPIKLIF. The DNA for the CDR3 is TGTGCTCTTGGGGAACACACGCCGAGTCTTCCTACGGGGGATACGCCTATCAAACTCATCTTT.

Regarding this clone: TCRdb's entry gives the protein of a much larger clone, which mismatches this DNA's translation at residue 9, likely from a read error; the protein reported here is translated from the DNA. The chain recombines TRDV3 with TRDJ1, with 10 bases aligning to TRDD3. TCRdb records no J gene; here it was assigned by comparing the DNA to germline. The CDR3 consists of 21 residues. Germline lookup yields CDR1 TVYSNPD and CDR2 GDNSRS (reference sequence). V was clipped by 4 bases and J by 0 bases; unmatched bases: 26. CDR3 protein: CAWGSTRRHWGIPSNTDKLIF. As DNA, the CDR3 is TGTGCCTGGGGGTCGACGAGGAGGCACTGGGGGATCCCCTCCAACACCGATAAACTCATCTTT.

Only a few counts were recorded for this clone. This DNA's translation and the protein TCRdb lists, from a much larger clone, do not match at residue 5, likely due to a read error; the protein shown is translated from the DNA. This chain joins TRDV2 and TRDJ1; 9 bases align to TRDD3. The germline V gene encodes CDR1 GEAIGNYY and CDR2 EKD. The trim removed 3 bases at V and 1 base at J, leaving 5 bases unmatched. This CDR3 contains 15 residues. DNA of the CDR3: TGTGCCTGTGACCAACTGGGGGACACCACCGATAAACTCATCTTT. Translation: CACDQLGDTTDKLIF.